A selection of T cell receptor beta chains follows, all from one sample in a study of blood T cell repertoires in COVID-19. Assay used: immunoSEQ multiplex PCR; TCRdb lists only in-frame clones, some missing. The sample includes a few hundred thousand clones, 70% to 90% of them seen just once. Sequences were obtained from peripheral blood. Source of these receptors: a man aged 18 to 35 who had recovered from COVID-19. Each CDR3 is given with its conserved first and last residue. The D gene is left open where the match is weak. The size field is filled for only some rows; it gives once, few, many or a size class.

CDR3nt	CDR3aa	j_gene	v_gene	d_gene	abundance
TGCGCCAGCGGGACAGAAATGCGGGGCCCGTATGGCTACACCTTC	CASGTEMRGPYGYTF	TRBJ1-2	TRBV5-1	TRBD1	NA
TGCGCCAGCAGCCGTGGAGGGACAGGCCCTAATCAGCCCCAGCATTTT	CASSRGGTGPNQPQHF	TRBJ1-5	TRBV4-1	TRBD1	NA
TGTGCCAGCAGTTGGGGCCGTAACTATGGCTACACCTTC	CASSWGRNYGYTF	TRBJ1-2	TRBV12-3/TRBV12-4	NA	NA
TGTGCCAGCAGCCATGAGGGGGCTGGTTACGAGCAGTACTTC	CASSHEGAGYEQYF	TRBJ2-7	TRBV3-1/TRBV3-2	TRBD1	NA
TGTGCCGCGGCAGCAGCCGAAGGGGCGGCCAAAAACATTCAGTACTTC	CAAAAAEGAAKNIQYF	TRBJ2-4	TRBV3-1/TRBV3-2	NA	once
TGTGCCAGCAGTCCGCCAGGGGGCTATGGCTACACCTTC	CASSPPGGYGYTF	TRBJ1-2	TRBV12-3/TRBV12-4	TRBD1	NA
TGTGCCAGCAGGTCCCCGGGACAGGGGGAGAACTACACCTTC	CASRSPGQGENYTF	TRBJ1-2	TRBV7-3	TRBD1	NA
TGCGCCAGCAGCTTAACCGGGACTCCGAACTATGGCTACACCTTC	CASSLTGTPNYGYTF	TRBJ1-2	TRBV5-1	NA	NA
TGTGCCAGCAGCCAAGAAAAAGGGGGCCCTTATGGCTACACCTTC	CASSQEKGGPYGYTF	TRBJ1-2	TRBV4-2	TRBD1	NA
TGTGCCAGTAGTATAGCGGAGTCTAACTATGGCTACACCTTC	CASSIAESNYGYTF	TRBJ1-2	TRBV19	NA	NA
TGTGCCAGCAGCTCATACGACAGGGCTGGGGCCAACGTCCTGACTTTC	CASSSYDRAGANVLTF	TRBJ2-6	TRBV7-3	TRBD1	NA
TGTGCCAGCAGCCAGTGGACGGACACCTACAATGAGCAGTTCTTC	CASSQWTDTYNEQFF	TRBJ2-1	TRBV7-2	NA	NA
TGTGCCAGCAGCCCGACAGGGGTCTATAATTCACCCCTCCACTTT	CASSPTGVYNSPLHF	TRBJ1-6	TRBV6-5	TRBD1	NA
TGTGCCAGCAGCTGGGGAGACCGGGGTGAGCAGTTCTTC	CASSWGDRGEQFF	TRBJ2-1	TRBV11-2	NA	once
TGTGCCAGCAGTATAAGACTCCCCACAGATACGCAGTATTTT	CASSIRLPTDTQYF	TRBJ2-3	TRBV27	NA	NA
TGTGCCAGCACCGTGGACAGGGGGCGCCACGAGCAGTACTTC	CASTVDRGRHEQYF	TRBJ2-7	TRBV5-4	TRBD1	few
TGTGCCAGCAGGCCCGGGACTAGCGGGAGGGACGAGCAGTACTTC	CASRPGTSGRDEQYF	TRBJ2-7	TRBV2	TRBD2	NA
TGTGCCAGCGTTGGTGGACTAGCGGGATCCTACGAGCAGTACTTC	CASVGGLAGSYEQYF	TRBJ2-7	TRBV7-2	TRBD2	NA
TGCGCCAGCAGCTTGGCGGGGGGTGAGCAGTTCTTC	CASSLAGGEQFF	TRBJ2-1	TRBV5-1	TRBD2	NA
TGCGCCAGCGCCACCAGATACGAGCAGTACTTC	CASATRYEQYF	TRBJ2-7	TRBV4-1	NA	NA
TGTGCCACGACAGGGGGTAATGGCTACACCTTC	CATTGGNGYTF	TRBJ1-2	TRBV10-3	TRBD1	NA
TGTGCCAGCAGCGACAGGGGAACTGAAGCTTTCTTT	CASSDRGTEAFF	TRBJ1-1	TRBV7-6	TRBD1	once
TGTGCCAGCAGCTTGACTAGCGGGGCCTACAATGAGCAGTTCTTC	CASSLTSGAYNEQFF	TRBJ2-1	TRBV5-6	TRBD2	few
TGTGCCAGCAGCCAAGAGCAGTTCGGCACAGATACGCAGTATTTT	CASSQEQFGTDTQYF	TRBJ2-3	TRBV4-2	NA	NA
TGCGCCAGCAGCTCGAAGACAGGGAGCCCCGGGGAGCTGTTTTTT	CASSSKTGSPGELFF	TRBJ2-2	TRBV4-1	TRBD1	NA
TGTGCCAGCAGCCCACCTCAGGGGGTCGGCACAGATACGCAGTATTTT	CASSPPQGVGTDTQYF	TRBJ2-3	TRBV5-5	TRBD1	NA
TGTGCCAGCAGCTTAGATGTAGGGGTGTTCTCGAACACTGAAGCTTTCTTT	CASSLDVGVFSNTEAFF	TRBJ1-1	TRBV13	NA	NA
TGTGCCAGCAGTCGCCGGGACTTCATCTACGAGCAGTACTTC	CASSRRDFIYEQYF	TRBJ2-7	TRBV7-9	NA	NA